This T cell receptor (beta chain) was obtained from a study of T cells in Graves' hyperthyroidism and ophthalmopathy. Study-level results: Blood also carried most thyroid clonotypes expanded above 0.001.

Uncontrolled infection, other autoimmune disease, pregnancy or lactation disqualified patients from enrolment. Clinicians diagnosed patients from clinical symptoms, serum thyroxine and TRAb, thyroid ultrasound and orbital computed tomography. An approximately 10 ml volume of fresh peripheral blood provided the PBMCs. Template material for amplifying TCR beta CDR3 regions consisted of RNA transcripts. First-round RT-PCR of the TCR CDR3 relied on the HTBI primer set. TCRdb recomputed calls from the multiplex PCR reads with MiXCR, one row per CDR3 protein. Of fewer than 250,000 distinct CDR3 sequences listed, approximately 24% were seen once; the top ten hold approximately 35%. The CDR3 is 13 amino acids. CDR1 and CDR2 (germline): SQVTM, ANQGSEA. V lost 1 base, J lost 4 bases, and 10 bases lay in between. Remarks on this clonotype: Its antigen is as yet unknown.

Sequencing was performed on blood. This clonotype was obtained from a woman aged 40-49 years with Graves' ophthalmopathy. J is TRBJ1-1 and V is TRBV29-1; D not resolved. The CDR3 DNA reads TGCAGCGTTGAAGGGGTCAGAGGCACTGAAGCTTTCTTT. It codes for CSVEGVRGTEAFF.